Each of the 4 T cell receptor beta chains below was sequenced from the same sample in a study of CD8+CD57+ T cells in acquired aplastic anemia. Profiling of TCR beta VDJ combinations and CDR3 sequences used genomic DNA as template. A single record per CDR3 protein comes from TCRdb applying MiXCR to the reads. The top ten hold 2.5% to 3.5% of the sample, which has about 160,000 distinct CDR3 sequences, roughly 43% seen once. Individuals selected for sequencing had exhibited CD8+CD57+ cell expansion on flow cytometry. Sequenced sample: sorted CD4+, CD8+, or CD8+CD57+ T cells (not recorded which) from PBMCs. The receptors here all came from a human donor with aplastic anemia.

A note on this clonotype: Since a much larger clone is just one base distant, this may be a read error. This chain joins TRBV3-1 and TRBJ1-1; D is possibly TRBD1 (5 bases). The CDR3 runs to 14 residues. The V gene lost 2 bases and the J gene lost 7 bases, with 14 bases spanning the gap. Per the germline V gene, CDR1 is LGHDT and CDR2 is YNNKEL (reference sequence). The DNA of the CDR3 is TGTGCCAGCAGCCAACACACCGGGACGGGTGAAGCTTTCTTT. It yields the protein CASSQHTGTGEAFF.

Many counts were recorded for this clonotype. This sequence joins TRBV20-1 and TRBJ2-1, with TRBD2 identical over 9 bases. Unmatched junction bases numbered 8, after V lost 2 bases and J lost 0 bases. The CDR3 has 17 residues. Germline CDR1 reads DFQATT; CDR2 reads SNEGSKA (reference sequence). CDR3 sequence reads: CSARTGGAGGSYNEQFF. CDR3 in DNA: TGCAGTGCTAGAACGGGGGGAGCGGGAGGCTCCTACAATGAGCAGTTCTTC.

V is TRBV2 and J is TRBJ1-4; 7 nucleotides agree with TRBD1. V lost 1 base and J lost 5; bases outside the gene matches: 1. The CDR3 spans 14 residues. The germline V gene has CDR1 SNHLY and CDR2 FYNNEI. The DNA of the CDR3 is TGTGCCAGCAGTGAAGACAGGGGAAATGAAAAACTGTTTTTT. This gives the protein CASSEDRGNEKLFF.

This clonotype was detected a few times. The chain combines TRBV29-1 with TRBJ2-5; no clear D. This CDR3 is built from 12 residues. V was pared by 4 bases and J by 7 bases, with 13 bases between. The germline gives CDR1 SQVTM, CDR2 ANQGSEA. CDR3 sequence: CSVALSEGTQYF. The CDR3 DNA reads TGCAGCGTTGCCTTAAGCGAAGGGACCCAGTACTTC.